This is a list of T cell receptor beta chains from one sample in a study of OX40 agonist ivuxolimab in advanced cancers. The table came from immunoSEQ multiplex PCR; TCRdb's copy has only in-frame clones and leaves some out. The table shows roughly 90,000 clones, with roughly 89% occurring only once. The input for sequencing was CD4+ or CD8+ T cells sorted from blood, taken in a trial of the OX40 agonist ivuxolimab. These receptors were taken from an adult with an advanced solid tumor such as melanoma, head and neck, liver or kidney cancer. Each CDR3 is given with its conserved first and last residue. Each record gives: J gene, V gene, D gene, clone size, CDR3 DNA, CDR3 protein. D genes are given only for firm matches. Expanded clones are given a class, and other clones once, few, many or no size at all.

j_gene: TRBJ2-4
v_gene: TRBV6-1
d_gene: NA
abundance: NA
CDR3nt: TGTGCCAGCAGTGCGTCGTGGAGGGAGAACATTCAGTACTTC
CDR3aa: CASSASWRENIQYF

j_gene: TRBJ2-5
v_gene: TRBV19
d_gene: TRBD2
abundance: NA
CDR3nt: TGTGCCAGTAGCCCCGATCTAGCGGGACATAAGAGACCCCAGTACTTC
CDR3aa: CASSPDLAGHKRPQYF

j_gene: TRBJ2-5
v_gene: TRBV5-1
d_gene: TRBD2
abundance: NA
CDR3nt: TGCGCCAGCAGCTTTACTAGCGGACAAGAGACCCAGTACTTC
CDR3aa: CASSFTSGQETQYF

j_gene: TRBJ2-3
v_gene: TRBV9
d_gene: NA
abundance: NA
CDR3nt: TGTGCCAGCGCGGGCCTCGGGGGAGTGACAGATACGCAGTATTTT
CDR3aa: CASAGLGGVTDTQYF

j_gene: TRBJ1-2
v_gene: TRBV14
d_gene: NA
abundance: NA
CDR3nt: TGTGCCAGCAGCTCTAGACAGGAGATTAACTATGGCTACACCTTC
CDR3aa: CASSSRQEINYGYTF

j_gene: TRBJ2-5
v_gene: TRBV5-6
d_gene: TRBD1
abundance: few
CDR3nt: TGTGCCAGCAGCTCCCAAGGACAGGGGGAGACCCAGTACTTC
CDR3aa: CASSSQGQGETQYF

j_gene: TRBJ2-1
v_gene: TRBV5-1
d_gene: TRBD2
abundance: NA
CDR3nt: TGCGCCAGCAGCTCTCTGACTAGCGGGAAGAATTCCTACAATGAGCAGTTCTTC
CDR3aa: CASSSLTSGKNSYNEQFF

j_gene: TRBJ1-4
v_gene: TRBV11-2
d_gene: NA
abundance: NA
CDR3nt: TGTGCCAGCAGACCAGGTCGGGGGCAGGGTGAAGAACTGTTTTTT
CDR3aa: CASRPGRGQGEELFF

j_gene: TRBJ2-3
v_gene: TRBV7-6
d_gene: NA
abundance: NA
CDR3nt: TGTGCCAGCAGGATAGGTGGGAGAAGCACAGATACGCAGTATTTT
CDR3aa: CASRIGGRSTDTQYF

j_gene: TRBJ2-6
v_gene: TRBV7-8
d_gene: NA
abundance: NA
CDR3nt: TGTGCCAGCAGCTTGCGAACCCCACAAAGTCGGGCCAACGTCCTGACTTTC
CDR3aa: CASSLRTPQSRANVLTF

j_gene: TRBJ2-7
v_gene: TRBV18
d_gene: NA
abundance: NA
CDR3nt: TGTGCCAGCTCACCACCCGGACAGTACGAGCAGTACTTC
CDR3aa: CASSPPGQYEQYF

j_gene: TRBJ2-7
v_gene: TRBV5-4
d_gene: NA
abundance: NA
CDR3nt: TGTGCCAGCAGCCCTACGACTGGTAGCTCCTACGAGCAGTACTTC
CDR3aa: CASSPTTGSSYEQYF

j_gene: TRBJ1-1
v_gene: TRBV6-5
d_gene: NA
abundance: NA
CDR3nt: TGTGCCAGCAGTTACTCTGGGGGCAGGGGTGAAGCTTTCTTT
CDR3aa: CASSYSGGRGEAFF

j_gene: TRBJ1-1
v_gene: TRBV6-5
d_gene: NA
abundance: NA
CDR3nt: TGTGCCAGCAGCCGGGGGGAGGGACGTGGTGAAGCTTTCTTT
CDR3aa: CASSRGEGRGEAFF

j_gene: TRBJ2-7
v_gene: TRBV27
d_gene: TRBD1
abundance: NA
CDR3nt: TGTGCCAGCAGAAAACAGGGGTACGAATTCGAGTACTTC
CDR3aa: CASRKQGYEFEYF

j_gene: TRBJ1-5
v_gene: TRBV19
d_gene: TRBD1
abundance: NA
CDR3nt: TGTGCCAGTAGTGTCCGGGACAGGGGCGGTCAGCCCCAGCATTTT
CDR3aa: CASSVRDRGGQPQHF

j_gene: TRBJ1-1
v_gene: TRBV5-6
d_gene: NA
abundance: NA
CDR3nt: TGTGCCAGCAGCTTGGGGGAGTTGGGAGCTTTCTTT
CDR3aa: CASSLGELGAFF

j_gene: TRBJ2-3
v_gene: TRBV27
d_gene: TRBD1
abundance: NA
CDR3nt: TGTGCCAGCAACCCCAGGGGGCGGAGCACAGATACGCAGTATTTT
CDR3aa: CASNPRGRSTDTQYF

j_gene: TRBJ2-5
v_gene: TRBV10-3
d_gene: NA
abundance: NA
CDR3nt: TGTGCCATCAGTGAGTCCGGACAGCCTCAAGAGACCCAGTACTTC
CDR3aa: CAISESGQPQETQYF

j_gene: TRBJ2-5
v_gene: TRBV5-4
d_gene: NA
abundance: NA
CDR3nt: TGTGCCAGCAGCTTGGGAGGCGGGGCGGGGGAGACCCAGTACTTC
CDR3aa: CASSLGGGAGETQYF

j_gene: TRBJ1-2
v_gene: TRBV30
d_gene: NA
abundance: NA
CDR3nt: TGTGCCTGGAGCCCAGGCGCTAACTATGGCTACACCTTC
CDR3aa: CAWSPGANYGYTF

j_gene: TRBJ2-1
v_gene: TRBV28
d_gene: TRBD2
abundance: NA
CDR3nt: TGTGCCAGCAGTCTTAGTGGGACTAGCGGGGGGCGCTCCTACAATGAGCAGTTCTTC
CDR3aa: CASSLSGTSGGRSYNEQFF

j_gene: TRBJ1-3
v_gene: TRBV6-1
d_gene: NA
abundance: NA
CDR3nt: TGTGCCAGCAGTGAAGCGAAGGGGAGAAACACCATATATTTT
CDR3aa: CASSEAKGRNTIYF

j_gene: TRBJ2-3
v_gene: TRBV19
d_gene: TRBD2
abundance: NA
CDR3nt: TGTGCCAGTAGTCAACGTAGCGGTAGCGGGAGATTTACAGATACGCAGTATTTT
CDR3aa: CASSQRSGSGRFTDTQYF

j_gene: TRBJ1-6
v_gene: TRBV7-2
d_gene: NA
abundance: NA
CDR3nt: TGTGCCAGCAGGCTTAATAATTCACCCCTCCACTTT
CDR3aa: CASRLNNSPLHF

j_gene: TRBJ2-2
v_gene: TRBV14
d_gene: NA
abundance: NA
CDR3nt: TGTGCCAGCAGCCGAGCCGGGACAAGTGTAACCGGGGAGCTGTTTTTT
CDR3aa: CASSRAGTSVTGELFF

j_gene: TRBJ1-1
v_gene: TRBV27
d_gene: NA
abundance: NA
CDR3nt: TGTGCCAGCACTACCTGGGGAGGGGGGCGATGGACTGAAGCTTTCTTT
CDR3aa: CASTTWGGGRWTEAFF

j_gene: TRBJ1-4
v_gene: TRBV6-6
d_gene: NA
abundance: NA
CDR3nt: TGTGCCAGCAGTTACCTCGGCGGGGTATCTGAAAAACTGTTTTTT
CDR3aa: CASSYLGGVSEKLFF

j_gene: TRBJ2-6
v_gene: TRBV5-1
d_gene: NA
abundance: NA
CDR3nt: TGCGCCAGCAGGCGAACCCCAGGCTCTGGGGCCAACGTCCTGACTTTC
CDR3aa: CASRRTPGSGANVLTF

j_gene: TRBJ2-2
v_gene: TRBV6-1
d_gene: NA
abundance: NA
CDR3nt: TGTGCCAGCAGTGAAGTCAGGGGCACCGGGGAGCTGTTTTTT
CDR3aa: CASSEVRGTGELFF

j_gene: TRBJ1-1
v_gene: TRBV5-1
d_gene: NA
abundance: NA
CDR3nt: TGCGCCAGCAGCTGGCCCCCTGGGGGGGGGAACACTGAAGCTTTCTTT
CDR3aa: CASSWPPGGGNTEAFF

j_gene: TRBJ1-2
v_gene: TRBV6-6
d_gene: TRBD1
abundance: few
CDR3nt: TGTGCCAGCAGTCAGGGGGCAAACTATGGCTACACCTTC
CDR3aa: CASSQGANYGYTF

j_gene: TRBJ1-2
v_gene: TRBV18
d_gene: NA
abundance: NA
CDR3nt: TGTGCCAGCTCCTCTCGGGACTATGGCTACACCTTC
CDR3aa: CASSSRDYGYTF

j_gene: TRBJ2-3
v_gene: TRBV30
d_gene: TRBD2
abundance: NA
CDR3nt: TGTGCCTGGAGTCCGGGACTAGCGGGAGGTCGACTCACAGATACGCAGTATTTT
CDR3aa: CAWSPGLAGGRLTDTQYF

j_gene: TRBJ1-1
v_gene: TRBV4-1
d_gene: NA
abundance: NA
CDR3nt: TGCGCCAGCAGCCCTAAGGGCCAGGTAAAGGTCGCTGAAGCTTTCTTT
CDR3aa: CASSPKGQVKVAEAFF

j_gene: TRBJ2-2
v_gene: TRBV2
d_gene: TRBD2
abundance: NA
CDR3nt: TGTGCCAGCCGGCCCGGAGCGGGGGGAAACACCGGGGAGCTGTTTTTT
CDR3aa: CASRPGAGGNTGELFF

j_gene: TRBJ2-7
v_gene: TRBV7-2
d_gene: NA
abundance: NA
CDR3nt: TGTGCCAGCAGCCCCGACTACTACGAGCAGTACTTC
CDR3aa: CASSPDYYEQYF

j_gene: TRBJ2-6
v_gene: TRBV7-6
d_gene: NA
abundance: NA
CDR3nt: TGTGCCAGCAGCTTCAGCGCGGGTACCTCTGGGGCCAACGTCCTGACTTTC
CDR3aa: CASSFSAGTSGANVLTF

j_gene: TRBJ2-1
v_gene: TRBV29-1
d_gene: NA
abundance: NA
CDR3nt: TGCAGCGTCCTATTTTCCTACAATGAGCAGTTCTTC
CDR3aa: CSVLFSYNEQFF

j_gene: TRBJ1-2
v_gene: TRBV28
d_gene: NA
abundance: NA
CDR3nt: TGTGCCAGCAGTTCCCAAACCCGCGGGACAAATGTCTATGGCTACACCTTC
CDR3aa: CASSSQTRGTNVYGYTF

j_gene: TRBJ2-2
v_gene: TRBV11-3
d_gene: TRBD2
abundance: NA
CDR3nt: TGTGCCAGCAGCCCCGGGAGGTTGGACACCGGGGAGCTGTTTTTT
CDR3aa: CASSPGRLDTGELFF

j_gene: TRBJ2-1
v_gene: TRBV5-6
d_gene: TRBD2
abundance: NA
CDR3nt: TGTGCCAGCAGCCTGAGGGGGACTAGCGCTTTGCGGGAGCAGTTCTTC
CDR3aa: CASSLRGTSALREQFF

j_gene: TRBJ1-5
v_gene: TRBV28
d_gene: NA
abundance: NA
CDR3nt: TGTGCCAGCAGTTTATCCCTTGGCGGTCAGCCCCAGCATTTT
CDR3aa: CASSLSLGGQPQHF

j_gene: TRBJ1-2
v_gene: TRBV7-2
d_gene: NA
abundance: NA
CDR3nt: TGTGCCAGCAGCTTAGGACCTACCGGGACATCTGTTAACTATGGCTACACCTTC
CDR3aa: CASSLGPTGTSVNYGYTF

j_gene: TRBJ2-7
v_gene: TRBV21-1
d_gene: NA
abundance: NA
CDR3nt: TGTGCCAGCAGCAAAGGGGGGACTCCCAGCTCCTACGAGCAGTACTTC
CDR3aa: CASSKGGTPSSYEQYF

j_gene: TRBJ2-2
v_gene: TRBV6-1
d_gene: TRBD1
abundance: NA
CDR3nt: TGTGCCAGCAACCTGGACAGGGGGCGGGCCGGGGAGCTGTTTTTT
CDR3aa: CASNLDRGRAGELFF